The rows below give T cell receptor beta chains drawn from one sample of a study of CD8 T cells in ankylosing spondylitis. TCRdb independently ran MiXCR on the 5' RACE reads; one entry per CDR3 protein. Of a few hundred thousand distinct CDR3 sequences listed, approximately 20% are singletons. Sequenced sample: blood, either unsorted or a sorted T cell fraction (not recorded which). Receptors were obtained from a male donor with ankylosing spondylitis. The CDR3 runs from the conserved cysteine through the conserved F or W. A D gene is named only where the DNA matches it firmly. The size entry is marked missing in some rows and otherwise reads once, few, many or a size class.

clone size | J gene | V gene | D gene | CDR3 DNA | CDR3 protein
many | TRBJ2-3 | TRBV4-2 | TRBD2 | TGTGCCAGCAGCCAAGGGATGGCTAGCGGGAGATCATTAACAGATACGCAGTATTTT | CASSQGMASGRSLTDTQYF
few | TRBJ1-5 | TRBV28 | - | TGTGCCAGCAGTTCTAGGACATATAGCAATCAGCCCCAGCATTTT | CASSSRTYSNQPQHF
few | TRBJ2-3 | TRBV29-1 | - | TGCAGCGTTGAACTGGTTGCGGGCCGCACAGATACGCAGTATTTT | CSVELVAGRTDTQYF
few | TRBJ2-1 | TRBV6-4 | - | TGTGCCAGCAGTCCCCTAGTGGGAGGGGGCAATGAGCAGTTCTTC | CASSPLVGGGNEQFF
- | TRBJ2-2 | TRBV11-1 | TRBD2 | TGTGCCAGCAGCCCGGGACTAGCGGCAAACACCGGGGAGCTGTTTTTT | CASSPGLAANTGELFF
few | TRBJ2-3 | TRBV12-3/TRBV12-4 | - | TGTGCCAGCACCCCATGGGAGGACCGCACAGATACGCAGTATTTT | CASTPWEDRTDTQYF
- | TRBJ2-3 | TRBV3-1 | - | TGTGCCAGCAGCCAAAAACGATCCCTGGCGGATACGCAGTATTTT | CASSQKRSLADTQYF
many | TRBJ2-7 | TRBV12-3/TRBV12-4 | - | TGTGCCAGCAGTTTCTCCTACGAGCAGTACTTC | CASSFSYEQYF
- | TRBJ2-1 | TRBV20-1 | TRBD2 | TGCAGTGCTATGTGGACTAGCGGGAGCCATGAGCAGTTCTTC | CSAMWTSGSHEQFF
- | TRBJ2-5 | TRBV5-6 | - | TGTGCCAGCAGCTTGACAGCCCCCCAAGAGACCCAGTACTTC | CASSLTAPQETQYF
few | TRBJ1-4 | TRBV7-9 | - | TGTGCCAGCAGCTCAGCCGCAGGGCGAGCTAATGAAAAACTGTTTTTT | CASSSAAGRANEKLFF
- | TRBJ2-1 | TRBV7-3 | TRBD2 | TGTGCCAGCACTAGCGGGAGCGGAAGCAATGAGCAGTTCTTC | CASTSGSGSNEQFF
- | TRBJ2-7 | TRBV15 | - | TGTGCCACCAGCAGAGATCCGGGGTTCGAGCAGTACTTC | CATSRDPGFEQYF
once | TRBJ1-4 | TRBV27 | - | TGTGCCAGCAGTCCTTGGCAGGTGCCTAATGAAAAACTGTTTTTT | CASSPWQVPNEKLFF
- | TRBJ1-2 | TRBV5-8 | - | TGTGCCAGCAGCATGAACCGACCGGATAACTATGGCTACACCTTC | CASSMNRPDNYGYTF
few | TRBJ2-1 | TRBV29-1 | TRBD2 | TGCAGCGTTGTCCCTCGGGAGGGCCACTACAATGAGCAGTTCTTC | CSVVPREGHYNEQFF
few | TRBJ2-2 | TRBV21-1 | - | TGTGCCAGCAGCAAGCCCCTCGATCAGGGGGCTTATACCGGGGAGCTGTTTTTT | CASSKPLDQGAYTGELFF
- | TRBJ2-7 | TRBV7-3 | - | TGTGCCAGCAGCTCGGGCAGGTACTCTCCGCAGTACTTC | CASSSGRYSPQYF
few | TRBJ1-1 | TRBV3-1 | - | TGTGCCAGCAGCCAAGTGGGGGCCCAAGCTTTCTTT | CASSQVGAQAFF
few | TRBJ2-1 | TRBV20-1 | - | TGCAGTGCAGACCAAGGCAGGGGAGCGAATGAGCAGTTCTTC | CSADQGRGANEQFF
- | TRBJ2-5 | TRBV6-1 | - | TGTGCCAGCAGTCGAAGGGGGGGGCAAGAGACCCAGTACTTC | CASSRRGGQETQYF
few | TRBJ2-3 | TRBV5-1 | - | TGCGCCAGCAGCTTGTCCGGGATCCACACAGATACGCAGTATTTT | CASSLSGIHTDTQYF
few | TRBJ2-7 | TRBV4-3 | TRBD2 | TGCGCCAGCAGCCAAATTGCACCGGGACTAGCGGTCCGTAGCTCCTACGAGCAGTACTTC | CASSQIAPGLAVRSSYEQYF
- | TRBJ2-1 | TRBV18 | TRBD2 | TGTGCCAGCCGCCCAGCGGGAGGCCCGCGGGGAGAGCAGTTCTTC | CASRPAGGPRGEQFF
- | TRBJ2-5 | TRBV14 | - | TGTGCCAGCAGCCAAGTCTCTAGTTTGTACCAAGAGACCCAGTACTTC | CASSQVSSLYQETQYF
- | TRBJ1-5 | TRBV4-1 | - | TGCGCCAGCAGCCAAGGGAATTTTGATCAGCCCCAGCATTTT | CASSQGNFDQPQHF
few | TRBJ1-1 | TRBV30 | - | TGTGCCTGGAGTTTGACCAAGAACACTGAAGCTTTCTTT | CAWSLTKNTEAFF
few | TRBJ2-2 | TRBV12-3/TRBV12-4 | - | TGTGCCAGCTTGGGTGTCGCTAGCTTGAACACCGGGGAGCTGTTTTTT | CASLGVASLNTGELFF
- | TRBJ2-7 | TRBV29-1 | - | TGCAGCGTCACGACGGGGGCCACCTACGAGCAGTACTTC | CSVTTGATYEQYF
few | TRBJ2-1 | TRBV29-1 | TRBD2 | TGCAGCGTTGACCGACTAGCGGGCATCGTCTCCTACAATGAGCAGTTCTTC | CSVDRLAGIVSYNEQFF
few | TRBJ2-7 | TRBV20-1 | TRBD2 | TGCAGTGCCCTCCCGGGACTAGGTCTCTACGAGCAGTACTTC | CSALPGLGLYEQYF
few | TRBJ1-1 | TRBV6-4 | - | TGTGCCAGCAGTGTCTTCGAGAACACTGAAGCTTTCTTT | CASSVFENTEAFF
- | TRBJ2-7 | TRBV20-1 | TRBD2 | TGCAGTGCTTATAGCGGGGCCTTCTCCTACGAGCAGTACTTC | CSAYSGAFSYEQYF
- | TRBJ2-6 | TRBV5-4 | - | TGTGCCAGCAGCTGGGCCGATTTGGGCAGGGTAGGCTCTGGGGCCAACGTCCTGACTTTC | CASSWADLGRVGSGANVLTF